The clone carrying this T cell receptor (beta chain) is medium-sized by share. Its antigen is unidentified. The CDR3 spans 14 residues. V lost 5 bases, J lost 5 bases, and 5 bases stayed unmatched. Germline V gene lookup returns CDR1 SGHTA and CDR2 FQGTGA. This sample was taken from a study of metastatic and nonmetastatic thyroid tumors. In the study overall: Malignant thyroid and benign thyroid patients provided blood and tumor or nodule tissue whose repertoires were compared.

No patient received treatment before thyroid surgery. How the authors handled the data: Building a distant-metastasis classifier for papillary thyroid cancer drew on CDR3 differences across clinicopathological groups. TCRdb re-clonotyped the PCR reads through MiXCR. TCRdb's processing, not the authors', yielded these V and J calls. Found here are about 24,000 clones, approximately 20% of them singletons; the top ten hold about 7.9%. Broader study findings: It was reported that TCR beta diversity was significantly higher in malignant thyroid tumors than benign nodules, in blood and tumor.

Sample: blood. This receptor was obtained from a female donor with papillary thyroid cancer or a benign thyroid nodule (not recorded which). Some clones in this sample may be carry-over from other donors' samples. The rearrangement uses TRBV7-3 and TRBJ1-2; 10 bases line up with TRBD1. CDR3 in DNA: TGTGCCAGCAGCCCGGGACAGGGGCCTTATGGCTACACCTTC. Its protein is CASSPGQGPYGYTF.